This T cell receptor beta chain was found in a study of T cells in women clearing cervical HPV infection. Worth noting for this clone: The read falls 3 residues short of the CDR3 end, and the missing part is taken from the germline J gene.

TCRdb keeps only in-frame clones here, not all; method: immunoSEQ multiplex PCR. There are some 40,000 clones in the sample, with around 5.8% held by the top ten. This CDR3 spans 15 amino acids. CDR1 and CDR2 from the germline V gene are KGHSH and LQKENI. V is TRBV18 and J is TRBJ2-4; 9 nucleotides line up with TRBD1. Sample: blood buffy coat. The source of this sequence is a woman aged 18-69 years with a cervical HPV16 infection that either progressed to CIN3+ or cleared (not recorded which). This chain's CDR3 is CASSASLQGADGQYF. Incomplete CDR3 DNA: TGTGCCAGCTCAGCTTCTTTACAGGGGGCCGATGGT.